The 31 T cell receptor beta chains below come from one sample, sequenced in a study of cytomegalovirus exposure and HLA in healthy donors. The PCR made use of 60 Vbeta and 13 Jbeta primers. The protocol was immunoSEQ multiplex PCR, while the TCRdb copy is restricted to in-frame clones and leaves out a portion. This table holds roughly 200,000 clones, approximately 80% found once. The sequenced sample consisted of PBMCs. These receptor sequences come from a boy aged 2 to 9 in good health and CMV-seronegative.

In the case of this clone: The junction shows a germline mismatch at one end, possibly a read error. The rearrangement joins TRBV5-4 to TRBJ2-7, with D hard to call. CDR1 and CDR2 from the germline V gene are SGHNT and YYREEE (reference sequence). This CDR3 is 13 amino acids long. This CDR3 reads CATSNKVSYEQYF. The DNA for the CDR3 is TGTGCCACCAGCAACAAAGTTTCCTACGAGCAGTACTTC.

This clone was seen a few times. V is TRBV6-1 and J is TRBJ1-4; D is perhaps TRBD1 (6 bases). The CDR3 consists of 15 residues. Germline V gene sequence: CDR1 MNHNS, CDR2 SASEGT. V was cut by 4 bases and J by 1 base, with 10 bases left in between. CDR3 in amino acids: CASSVAGVTNEKLFF. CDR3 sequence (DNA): TGTGCCAGCAGTGTGGCAGGGGTAACTAATGAAAAACTGTTTTTT.

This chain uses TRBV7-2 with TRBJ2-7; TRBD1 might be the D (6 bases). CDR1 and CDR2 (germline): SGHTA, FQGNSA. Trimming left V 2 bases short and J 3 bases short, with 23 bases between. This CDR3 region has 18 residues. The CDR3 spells CASSLRTAHDLTYYEQYF. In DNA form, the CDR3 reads TGTGCCAGCAGCTTAAGGACAGCACACGATCTAACTTACTACGAGCAGTACTTC.

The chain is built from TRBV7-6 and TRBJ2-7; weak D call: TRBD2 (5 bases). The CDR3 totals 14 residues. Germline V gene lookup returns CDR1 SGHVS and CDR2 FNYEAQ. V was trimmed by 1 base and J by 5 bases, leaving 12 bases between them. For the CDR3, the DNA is TGTGCCAGCAGCTTAGTTGAGGGCGTCGACGAGCAGTACTTC. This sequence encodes CASSLVEGVDEQYF.

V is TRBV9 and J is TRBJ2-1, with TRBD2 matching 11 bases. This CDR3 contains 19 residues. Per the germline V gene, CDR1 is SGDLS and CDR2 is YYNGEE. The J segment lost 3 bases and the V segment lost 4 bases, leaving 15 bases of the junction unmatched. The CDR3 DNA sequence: TGTGCCAGCAGCCCGCTACAGGGGGCTACTAGCGGGAGCTACAATGAGCAGTTCTTC. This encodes CASSPLQGATSGSYNEQFF. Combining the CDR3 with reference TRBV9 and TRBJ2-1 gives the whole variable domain DSGVTQTPKHLITATGQRVTLRCSPRSGDLSVYWYQQSLDQGLQFLIQYYNGEERAKGNILERFSAQQFPDLHSELNLSSLELGDSALYFCASSPLQGATSGSYNEQFFGPGTRLTVL.

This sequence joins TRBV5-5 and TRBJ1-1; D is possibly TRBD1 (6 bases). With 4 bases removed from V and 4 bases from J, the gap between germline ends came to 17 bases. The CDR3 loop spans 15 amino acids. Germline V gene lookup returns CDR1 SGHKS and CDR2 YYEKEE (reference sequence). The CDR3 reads CASSPATGVVTEAFF. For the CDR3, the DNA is TGTGCCAGCAGCCCCGCGACAGGTGTGGTCACTGAAGCTTTCTTT.

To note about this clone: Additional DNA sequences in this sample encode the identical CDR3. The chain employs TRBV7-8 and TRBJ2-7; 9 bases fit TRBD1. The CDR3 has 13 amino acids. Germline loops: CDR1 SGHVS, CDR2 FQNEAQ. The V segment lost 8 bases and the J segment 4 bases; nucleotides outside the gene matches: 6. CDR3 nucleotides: TGTGCCAGCGGCGACAGGGGGTCTTACGAGCAGTACTTC. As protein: CASGDRGSYEQYF.

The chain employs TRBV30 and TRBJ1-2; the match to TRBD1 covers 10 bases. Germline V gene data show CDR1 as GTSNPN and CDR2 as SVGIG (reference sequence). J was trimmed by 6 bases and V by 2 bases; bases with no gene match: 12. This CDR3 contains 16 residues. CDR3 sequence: CAWSTRDRGSLDGYTF. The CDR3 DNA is TGTGCCTGGAGTACCCGGGACAGGGGTAGTTTGGATGGCTACACCTTC.

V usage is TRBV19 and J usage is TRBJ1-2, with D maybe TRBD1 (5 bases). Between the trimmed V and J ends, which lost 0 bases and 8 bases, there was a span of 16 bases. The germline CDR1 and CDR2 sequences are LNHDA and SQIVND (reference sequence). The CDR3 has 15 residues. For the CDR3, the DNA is TGTGCCAGTAGTATAGATCGGCAGGGAGGGAGAGGCTACACCTTC. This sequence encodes CASSIDRQGGRGYTF.

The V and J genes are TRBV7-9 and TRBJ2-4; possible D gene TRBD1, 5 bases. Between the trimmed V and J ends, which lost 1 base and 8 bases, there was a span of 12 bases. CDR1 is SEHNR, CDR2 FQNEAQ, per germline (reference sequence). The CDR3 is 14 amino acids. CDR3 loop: CASSLGQLGDIQYF. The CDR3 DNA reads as TGTGCCAGCAGCTTAGGGCAGCTAGGGGACATTCAGTACTTC.

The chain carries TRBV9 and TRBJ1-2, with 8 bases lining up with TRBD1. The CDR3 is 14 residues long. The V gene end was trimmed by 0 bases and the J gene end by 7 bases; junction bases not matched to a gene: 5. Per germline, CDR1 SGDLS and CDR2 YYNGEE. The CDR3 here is CASSVDGQGGGYTF. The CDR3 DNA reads TGTGCCAGCAGCGTAGACGGACAGGGAGGTGGCTACACCTTC.

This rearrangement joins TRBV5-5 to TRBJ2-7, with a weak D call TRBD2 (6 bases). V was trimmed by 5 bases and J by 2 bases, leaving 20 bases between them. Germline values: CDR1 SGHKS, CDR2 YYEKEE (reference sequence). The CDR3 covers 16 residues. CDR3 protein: CASSFGGPGLTYEQYF. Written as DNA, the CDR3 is TGTGCCAGCAGTTTTGGAGGCCCGGGACTCACCTACGAGCAGTACTTC.

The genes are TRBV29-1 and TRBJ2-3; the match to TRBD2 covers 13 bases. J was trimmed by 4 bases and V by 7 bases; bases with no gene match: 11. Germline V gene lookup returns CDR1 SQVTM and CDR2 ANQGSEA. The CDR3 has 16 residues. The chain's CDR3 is CSGGGGLAGVSDTQYF. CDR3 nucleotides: TGCAGCGGTGGGGGTGGACTAGCGGGAGTTTCAGATACGCAGTATTTT.

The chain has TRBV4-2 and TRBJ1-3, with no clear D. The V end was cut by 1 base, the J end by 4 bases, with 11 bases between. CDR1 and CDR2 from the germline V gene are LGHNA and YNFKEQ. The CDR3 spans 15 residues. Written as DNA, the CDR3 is TGTGCCAGCAGCCAAGGAATCGGGTACGGAAACACCATATATTTT. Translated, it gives CASSQGIGYGNTIYF.

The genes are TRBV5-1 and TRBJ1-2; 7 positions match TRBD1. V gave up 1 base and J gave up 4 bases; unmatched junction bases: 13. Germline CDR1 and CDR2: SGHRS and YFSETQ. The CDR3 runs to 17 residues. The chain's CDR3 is CASSLNPRTGGSYGYTF. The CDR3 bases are TGCGCCAGCAGCTTGAATCCTAGGACAGGCGGCTCCTATGGCTACACCTTC.

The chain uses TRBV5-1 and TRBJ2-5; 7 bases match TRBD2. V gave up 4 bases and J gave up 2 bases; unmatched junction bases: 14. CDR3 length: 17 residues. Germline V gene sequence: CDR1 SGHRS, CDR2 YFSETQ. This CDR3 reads CASSGGVGTLGQETQYF. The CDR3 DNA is TGCGCCAGCAGCGGGGGGGTCGGGACCCTAGGTCAAGAGACCCAGTACTTC.

This chain's CDR3 is CASSRTRGKEDTEAFF. CDR3 DNA sequence: TGTGCCAGCAGCCGCACCAGGGGAAAAGAGGACACTGAAGCTTTCTTT. J is TRBJ1-1 and V is TRBV7-3; tentatively, D is TRBD1 (6 bases). V shed 5 bases and J shed 3 bases, with 19 bases lying between them. The germline CDR1 and CDR2 sequences are SGHTA and FQGTGA. This CDR3 region has 16 residues.

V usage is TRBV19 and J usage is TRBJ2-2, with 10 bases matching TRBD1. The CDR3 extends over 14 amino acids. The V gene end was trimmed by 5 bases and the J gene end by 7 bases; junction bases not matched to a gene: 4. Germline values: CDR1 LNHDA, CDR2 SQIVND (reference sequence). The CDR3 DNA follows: TGTGCCAGTAGTTTCCGGGACAGGGGCGGGGAGCTGTTTTTT. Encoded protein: CASSFRDRGGELFF.

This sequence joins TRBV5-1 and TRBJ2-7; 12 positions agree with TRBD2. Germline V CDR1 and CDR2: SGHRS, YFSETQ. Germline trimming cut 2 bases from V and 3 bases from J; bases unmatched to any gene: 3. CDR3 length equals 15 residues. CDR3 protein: CASSFPSGGVYEQYF. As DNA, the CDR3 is TGCGCCAGCAGCTTCCCTAGCGGGGGGGTCTACGAGCAGTACTTC.

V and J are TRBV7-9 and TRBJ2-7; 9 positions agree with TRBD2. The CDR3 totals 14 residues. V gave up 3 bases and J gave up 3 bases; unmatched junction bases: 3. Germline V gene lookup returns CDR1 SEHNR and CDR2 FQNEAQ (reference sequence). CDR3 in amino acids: CASSFAGGLYEQYF. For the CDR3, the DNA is TGTGCCAGCAGCTTCGCGGGGGGGCTCTACGAGCAGTACTTC. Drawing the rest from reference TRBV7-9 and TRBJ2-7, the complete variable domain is DTGVSQNPRHKITKRGQNVTFRCDPISEHNRLYWYRQTLGQGPEFLTYFQNEAQLEKSRLLSDRFSAERPKGSFSTLEIQRTEQGDSAMYLCASSFAGGLYEQYFGPGTRLTVT.

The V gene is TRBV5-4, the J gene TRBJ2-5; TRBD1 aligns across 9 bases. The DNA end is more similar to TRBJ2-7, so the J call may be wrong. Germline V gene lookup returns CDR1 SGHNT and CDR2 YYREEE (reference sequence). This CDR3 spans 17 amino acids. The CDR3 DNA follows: TGTGCCAGCAGCGACTTTTACCTCCGGGACAGGGCCTACGAGCAGTACTTC. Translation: CASSDFYLRDRAYEQYF.

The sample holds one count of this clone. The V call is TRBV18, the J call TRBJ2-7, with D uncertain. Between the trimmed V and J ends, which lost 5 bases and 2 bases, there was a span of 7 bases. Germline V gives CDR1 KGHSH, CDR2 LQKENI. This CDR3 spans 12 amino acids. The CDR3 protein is CASSSEAYEQYF. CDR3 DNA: TGTGCCAGCTCAAGCGAAGCCTACGAGCAGTACTTC.

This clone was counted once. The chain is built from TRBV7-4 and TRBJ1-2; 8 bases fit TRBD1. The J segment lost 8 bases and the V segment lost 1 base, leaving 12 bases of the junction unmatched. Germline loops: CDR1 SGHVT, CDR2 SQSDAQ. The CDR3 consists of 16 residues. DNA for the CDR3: TGTGCCAGCAGCTTAGGGCCTAGGACAGGGACCGACGGCTACACCTTC. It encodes CASSLGPRTGTDGYTF.

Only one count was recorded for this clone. The CDR3 here is CASSPGIGASTDTQYF. CDR3 bases: TGTGCCAGTAGCCCGGGGATTGGCGCTAGCACAGATACGCAGTATTTT. V gene TRBV19 combines with J gene TRBJ2-3, with a possible D match to TRBD2 (5 bases). This CDR3 contains 16 residues. Trimming took off 6 bases at V and 0 bases at J, with 16 bases between the two ends. From germline, CDR1 is LNHDA and CDR2 SQIVND (reference sequence).

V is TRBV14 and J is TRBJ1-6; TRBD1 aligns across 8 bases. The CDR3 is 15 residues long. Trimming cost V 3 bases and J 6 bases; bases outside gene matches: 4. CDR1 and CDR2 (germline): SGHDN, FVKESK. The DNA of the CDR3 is TGTGCCAGCAGCCACGGACAGGGTATTAATTCACCCCTCCACTTT. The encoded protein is CASSHGQGINSPLHF.

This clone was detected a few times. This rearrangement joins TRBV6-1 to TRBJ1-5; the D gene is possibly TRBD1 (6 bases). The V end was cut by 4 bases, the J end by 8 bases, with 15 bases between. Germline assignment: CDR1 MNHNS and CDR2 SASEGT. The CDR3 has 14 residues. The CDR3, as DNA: TGTGCCAGCAGTGCTTTACAGGGTCTAGAGCCCCAGCATTTT. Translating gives CASSALQGLEPQHF.

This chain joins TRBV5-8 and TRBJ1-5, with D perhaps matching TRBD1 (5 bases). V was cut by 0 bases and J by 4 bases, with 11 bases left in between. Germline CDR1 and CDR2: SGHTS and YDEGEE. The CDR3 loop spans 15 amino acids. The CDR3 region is CASSLGAGSNQPQHF. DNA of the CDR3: TGTGCCAGCAGCTTGGGGGCAGGGTCAAATCAGCCCCAGCATTTT.

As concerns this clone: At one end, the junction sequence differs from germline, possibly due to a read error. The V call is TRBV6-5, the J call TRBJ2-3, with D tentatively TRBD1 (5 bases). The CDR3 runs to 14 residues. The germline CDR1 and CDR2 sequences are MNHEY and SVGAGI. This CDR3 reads CASSNTRNTGTQYF. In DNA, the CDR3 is TGTGCCAGCAGTAACACAAGGAACACAGGTACGCAGTATTTT.

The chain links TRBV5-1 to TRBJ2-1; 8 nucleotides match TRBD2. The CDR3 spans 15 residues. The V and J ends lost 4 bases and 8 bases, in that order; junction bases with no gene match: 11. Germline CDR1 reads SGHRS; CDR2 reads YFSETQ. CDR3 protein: CASSGVGGGMDEQFF. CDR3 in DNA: TGCGCCAGCAGCGGGGTCGGGGGGGGGATGGATGAGCAGTTCTTC.

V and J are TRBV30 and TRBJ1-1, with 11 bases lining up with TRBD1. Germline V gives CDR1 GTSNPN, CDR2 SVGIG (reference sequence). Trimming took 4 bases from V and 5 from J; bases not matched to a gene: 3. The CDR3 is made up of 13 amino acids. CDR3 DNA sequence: TGTGCCTGGAACCGGGACAGGGGGACTGAAGCTTTCTTT. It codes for CAWNRDRGTEAFF.

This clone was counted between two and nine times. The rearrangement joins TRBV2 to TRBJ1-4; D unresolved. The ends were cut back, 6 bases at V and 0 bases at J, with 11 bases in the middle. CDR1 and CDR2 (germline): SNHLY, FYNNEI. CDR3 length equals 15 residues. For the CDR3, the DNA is TGTGCCAGCAGGTGGGCGCGTGCAACTAATGAAAAACTGTTTTTT. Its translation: CASRWARATNEKLFF.